This T cell receptor beta chain emerged from a study of OX40 agonist ivuxolimab in advanced cancers. Regarding the study as a whole: Both CD4+ and CD8+ T cell populations in blood had undergone clonal expansion by week 6 at 0.1 to 3.0 mg/kg. Some patients who did not respond also had low normalized T-cell clonal expansion.

Germline V gene sequence: CDR1 SGHNT, CDR2 YYREEE (reference sequence). The CDR3 has 15 amino acids. The germline V and J ends were trimmed by 4 bases and 7 bases, with 18 bases remaining between them. A remark on this clone: No antigen is known for it.

Assay used: immunoSEQ multiplex PCR; TCRdb lists only in-frame clones, some missing. Of under 55,000 clones in the sample, over 80% were seen once. Sequencing used CD4+ or CD8+ T cells sorted from blood, obtained in a trial of the OX40 agonist ivuxolimab. The clonotype was recovered from an adult with an advanced solid tumor such as melanoma, head and neck, liver or kidney cancer. The chain links TRBV5-4 to TRBJ2-1; D possibly matches TRBD1 or TRBD2 (5 bases each). The CDR3 nucleotides read TGTGCCAGCAGCCCCCGGGACCCTCTATCTAATGAGCAGTTCTTC. This sequence encodes CASSPRDPLSNEQFF.